The entry below gives a single TCR beta chain sequence along with its context. The antigen is unknown. The record originates from a study of beta chain features in type 1 diabetes. Study findings and constraints: Lower insertion and higher deletion counts appeared at VDJ junctions in type 1 diabetes patients. Researchers report that Type 1 diabetes patients had moderately but significantly shorter TCRB CDR3s across all four CD4+ subsets. The naive, central memory and Treg TCRB repertoires of patients appeared to be more similar to one another than those of healthy donors.

The V end lost 2 bases, the J end lost 9 bases, and 20 bases lay between the germline ends. The CDR3 covers 17 residues. Germline V CDR1 and CDR2: SGHNT, YENEEA. CD45RO/CCR7/CD25/CD127/CD95/CD27 sorting isolated CD4+ naive, central memory, regulatory and stem cell-like memory cells. All of the isolated RNA was reverse transcribed, so expressed TCRB transcripts were sequenced. Repertoires were generated with immunoSEQ multiplex PCR, while TCRdb's copy carries only in-frame clones and drops some. This table holds 500,000 to 800,000 clones, about an eighth found once. Sequenced sample: naive CD4+ T cells from blood. This chain links TRBV11-3 with TRBJ1-6, with D uncertain. This clonotype originated in a man aged 25-45 years with type 1 diabetes. CDR3 protein: CASSLRNAGAGGSPLHF. As DNA, the CDR3 is TGTGCCAGCAGCTTAAGGAACGCGGGAGCGGGTGGTTCACCCCTCCACTTT.